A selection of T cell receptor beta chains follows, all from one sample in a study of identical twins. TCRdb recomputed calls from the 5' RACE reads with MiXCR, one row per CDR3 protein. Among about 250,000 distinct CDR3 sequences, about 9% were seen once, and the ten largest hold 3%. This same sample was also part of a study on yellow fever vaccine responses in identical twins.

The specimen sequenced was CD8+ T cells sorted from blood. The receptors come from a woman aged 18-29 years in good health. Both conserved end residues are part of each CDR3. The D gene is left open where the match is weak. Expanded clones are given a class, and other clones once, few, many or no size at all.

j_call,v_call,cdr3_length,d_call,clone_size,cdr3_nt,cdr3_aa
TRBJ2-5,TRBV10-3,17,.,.,TGTGCCATCAGTGAGTCGGCCCGGGGGCGCCCCCAAGAGACCCAGTACTTC,CAISESARGRPQETQYF
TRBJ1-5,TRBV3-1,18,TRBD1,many,TGTGCCAGCAGCCAAGACGGGGGGACAGAGGATATTTATCAGCCCCAGCATTTT,CASSQDGGTEDIYQPQHF
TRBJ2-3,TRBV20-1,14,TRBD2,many,TGCAGTGCGACGAGCGGGGGCCGCACAGATACGCAGTATTTT,CSATSGGRTDTQYF
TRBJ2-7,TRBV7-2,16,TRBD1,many,TGTGCCAGCAGCTTAGCGGGACAGGGGATTCTGGGAGAGCAGTACTTC,CASSLAGQGILGEQYF
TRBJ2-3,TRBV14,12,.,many,TGTGCCAGCAGCCAAAGTATAGATACGCAGTATTTT,CASSQSIDTQYF
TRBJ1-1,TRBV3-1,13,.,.,TGTGCCAGCACCCTGGGGGGGTACACTGAAGCTTTCTTT,CASTLGGYTEAFF
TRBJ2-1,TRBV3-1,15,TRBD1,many,TGTGCCAGCAGCCAAGAGGGGACAGCCCTCAATGAGCAGTTCTTC,CASSQEGTALNEQFF
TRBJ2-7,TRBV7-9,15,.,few,TGTGCCAGCAGCCCAGCTTTTGGGGTTGGCTACGAGCAGTACTTC,CASSPAFGVGYEQYF
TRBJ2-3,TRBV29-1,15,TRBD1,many,TGCAGCGTTCCCCCCTACAGGGGTGACACAGATACGCAGTATTTT,CSVPPYRGDTDTQYF
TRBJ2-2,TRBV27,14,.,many,TGTGCCAGCAGTTACGGCATGAACACCGGGGAGCTGTTTTTT,CASSYGMNTGELFF
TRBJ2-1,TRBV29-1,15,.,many,TGCAGCGTTGAAGTTCCCCCGACAGGCTACAATGAGCAGTTCTTC,CSVEVPPTGYNEQFF
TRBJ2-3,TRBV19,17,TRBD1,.,TGTGCCAGTAGGCGGAGACAGGGGGCCGGCGCCACAGATACGCAGTATTTT,CASRRRQGAGATDTQYF
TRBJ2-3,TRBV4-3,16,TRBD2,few,TGCGCCAGCAGCCAAGATATGCGGGGGGCCACAGATACGCAGTATTTT,CASSQDMRGATDTQYF
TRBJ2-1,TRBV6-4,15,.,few,TGTGCCAGCAGTTTCTCGCAGGGCTCCTACAATGAGCAGTTCTTC,CASSFSQGSYNEQFF
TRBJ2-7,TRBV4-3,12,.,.,TGCGCCAGCAGCCAGGCCAGCGCCGAGCAGTACTTC,CASSQASAEQYF
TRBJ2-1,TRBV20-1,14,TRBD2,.,TGCAGTGCTACCCCGGGGGGGGACTACAATGAGCAGTTCTTC,CSATPGGDYNEQFF
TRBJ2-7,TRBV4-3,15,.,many,TGCGCCAGCAGCCAAGATCGTCCAGGGGTGTACGAGCAGTACTTC,CASSQDRPGVYEQYF